One and the same sample provided the 31 T cell receptor beta chains below, sequenced in a study of T cells in Graves' hyperthyroidism and ophthalmopathy. TCR beta CDR3 sequences were amplified from RNA transcripts. HTBI primers were the set used in a first-round RT-PCR of the TCR CDR3. Using its own MiXCR run on the multiplex PCR reads, TCRdb lists one record per CDR3 protein. The sample lists more than 300,000 distinct CDR3 sequences, roughly a sixth seen once, with 34% in the top ten. The sequencing input was blood. The source of these receptors is a woman aged 25 to 45 with Graves' hyperthyroidism that later progressed to Graves' ophthalmopathy.

This clonotype was seen a handful of times. V gene TRBV30 combines with J gene TRBJ2-7, with 7 bases lining up with TRBD1. In germline, CDR1 is GTSNPN, CDR2 SVGIG (reference sequence). J gave up 5 bases and V 7 bases, and 14 bases lay outside the gene matches. The CDR3 sequence is 14 residues long. CDR3 region: CASTDSTGLNEQYF. CDR3 bases: TGTGCCTCCACAGATTCGACAGGGCTAAACGAGCAGTACTTC.

This clonotype occurred many times. V is TRBV20-1 and J is TRBJ2-3, with no clear D. The CDR3 runs to 14 residues. V was trimmed by 6 bases and J by 2 bases, leaving 15 bases between them. CDR1 is DFQATT, CDR2 SNEGSKA, per germline (reference sequence). This CDR3 is CSALMVQYTDTQYF. CDR3 nucleotides: TGCAGTGCACTGATGGTCCAATACACAGATACGCAGTATTTT.

This clonotype was counted ten times or more. The chain joins TRBV6-1 to TRBJ2-3, with D perhaps TRBD2 (6 bases). The V gene's germline CDR1 is MNHNS and CDR2 SASEGT. V shed 8 bases and J shed 4 bases, with 16 bases lying between them. CDR3 size: 14 residues. CDR3 nucleotides: TGTGCCAGCCTCGCACTAGCTACCGCAGATACGCAGTATTTT. It codes for CASLALATADTQYF.

This clonotype was seen at least ten times. The chain joins TRBV11-2 to TRBJ2-7, with D uncertain. The CDR3 runs to 11 residues. Germline assignment: CDR1 SGHAT and CDR2 FQNNGV. V lost 3 bases and J lost 0, with 0 bases in between. The CDR3 DNA sequence: TGTGCCAGCAGCTTCTCCTACGAGCAGTACTTC. This translates into CASSFSYEQYF.

Notes on this clonotype: A much larger clone lies one base from this, so it may be a read error. CDR3 DNA sequence: TGTGCCAGCAGCTTAGTGGGGACGGAGTGCTACGAGCAGTACTTC. Its translation is CASSLVGTECYEQYF. The chain has TRBV11-2 and TRBJ2-7; the D gene could be TRBD1 or TRBD2 (5 bases each). Deletions cut 1 base from V and 3 bases from J, with 13 bases between. The CDR3 sequence is 15 residues long. Germline loops: CDR1 SGHAT, CDR2 FQNNGV.

There are many counts of this clonotype. V usage is TRBV6-1 and J usage is TRBJ2-7, with D possibly being TRBD1 (5 bases). Trimming stripped 7 bases from V and 1 base from J, with 14 bases between. Per germline, CDR1 MNHNS and CDR2 SASEGT. The CDR3 spans 14 residues. CDR3 loop: CASTNIRGSYEQYF. CDR3 in DNA: TGTGCCAGCACCAATATTAGGGGTTCCTACGAGCAGTACTTC.

This clonotype was counted at least ten times. The chain joins TRBV12-3 or TRBV12-4 to TRBJ2-7; D is ambiguous. Trimming took off 3 bases at V and 5 bases at J, with 5 bases between the two ends. The CDR3 length is 11 residues. As DNA, the CDR3 is TGTGCCAGCAGTTTCGACGACGAGCAGTACTTC. Protein sequence: CASSFDDEQYF.

This clonotype was recorded at least ten times. The chain combines TRBV24-1 with TRBJ2-1; D gene ambiguous. V was pared by 3 bases and J by 3 bases, with 8 bases between. There are 14 residues in the CDR3. CDR1 is KGHDR and CDR2 is SFDVKD in the germline V gene. The CDR3 reads CATSDGDIYNEQFF. In nucleotides, the CDR3 is TGTGCCACCAGTGATGGAGACATCTACAATGAGCAGTTCTTC.

V and J are TRBV2 and TRBJ1-5; no clear D gene. Germline CDR1 is SNHLY and CDR2 is FYNNEI. Trimming took off 3 bases at V and 0 bases at J, with 9 bases between the two ends. The CDR3 extends over 15 amino acids. The CDR3 loop reads CASSDRGISNQPQHF. CDR3 sequence (DNA): TGTGCCAGCAGTGACCGCGGGATTAGCAATCAGCCCCAGCATTTT.

This clonotype was observed at least ten times. The CDR3 here is CASIPSGGGYNEQFF. Here the CDR3 DNA reads TGTGCCAGCATCCCTAGCGGGGGAGGTTACAATGAGCAGTTCTTC. This rearrangement joins TRBV12-3 or TRBV12-4 to TRBJ2-1; 10 bases map to TRBD2. This CDR3 is 15 amino acids long. J was trimmed by 4 bases and V by 7 bases; bases with no gene match: 7.

This clonotype has at least ten counts. This rearrangement joins TRBV30 to TRBJ2-7, with a tentative D call TRBD1 (5 bases). The CDR3 has 13 residues. Trimming removed 7 bases from V and 3 bases from J, with 16 bases in between. Germline CDR1 and CDR2: GTSNPN and SVGIG (reference sequence). The CDR3 loop is CALCRDSNYEQYF. In DNA, the CDR3 is TGTGCCTTGTGCAGGGATTCCAACTACGAGCAGTACTTC. Complete variable domain (other parts from reference TRBV30 and TRBJ2-7): SQTIHQWPATLVQPVGSPLSLECTVEGTSNPNLYWYRQAAGRGLQLLFYSVGIGQISSEVPQNLSASRPQDRQFILSSKKLLLSDSGFYLCALCRDSNYEQYFGPGTRLTVT.

V and J are TRBV6-5 and TRBJ2-7, with 7 bases that match TRBD2. Germline trimming cut 4 bases from V and 2 bases from J; bases unmatched to any gene: 5. Germline CDR1 and CDR2: MNHEY and SVGAGI. CDR3 length equals 14 residues. The CDR3 loop is CASSWGGDAYEQYF. CDR3 coding DNA: TGTGCCAGCAGTTGGGGAGGGGACGCCTACGAGCAGTACTTC.

Many counts were recorded for this clonotype. This chain joins TRBV27 and TRBJ1-2; no firm D call. With 3 bases removed from V and 0 bases from J, the gap between germline ends came to 8 bases. In germline, CDR1 is MNHEY, CDR2 SMNVEV (reference sequence). The length of the CDR3 is 14 residues. The CDR3 nucleotides read TGTGCCAGCAGTTTGGACGGAGCTAACTATGGCTACACCTTC. It translates to CASSLDGANYGYTF.

V and J are TRBV5-1 and TRBJ2-1; 7 nucleotides match TRBD1. V shed 7 bases, J shed 2 bases, and the junction held 9 bases outside the gene matches. Germline CDR1 and CDR2: SGHRS and YFSETQ. The CDR3 runs 15 residues. CDR3 sequence reads: CASSEDRAAYNEQFF. DNA of the CDR3: TGCGCCAGCTCCGAAGACAGGGCAGCCTACAATGAGCAGTTCTTC.

V and J are TRBV30 and TRBJ1-2, with TRBD1 identical over 7 bases. Germline-derived CDR1 and CDR2 are GTSNPN and SVGIG (reference sequence). V shed 0 bases, J shed 6 bases, and the junction held 13 bases outside the gene matches. The CDR3 runs to 16 residues. CDR3 region: CAWSVGGGGTRDGYTF. The CDR3 coding sequence is TGTGCCTGGAGTGTGGGAGGGGGCGGAACTAGGGATGGCTACACCTTC.

This clonotype was seen many times. The V call is TRBV11-2, the J call TRBJ2-5; TRBD2 aligns across 10 bases. Germline V CDR1 and CDR2: SGHAT, FQNNGV. The CDR3 loop spans 15 amino acids. V was pared by 1 base and J by 5 bases, with 4 bases of the junction left unmatched. CDR3 in DNA: TGTGCCAGCAGCTTAGCTAGCGGGAGAGAGGAGACCCAGTACTTC. Translation gives CASSLASGREETQYF.

This clonotype was seen more than once but under ten times. The chain uses TRBV2 and TRBJ2-5, with TRBD2 identical over 12 bases. From germline, CDR1 is SNHLY and CDR2 FYNNEI. V lost 4 bases, J lost 3 bases, and 3 bases stayed unmatched. The CDR3 has 15 residues. The CDR3 DNA sequence: TGTGCCAGCAGTGTACGACTAGCGGGGGAAGAGACCCAGTACTTC. Its translation: CASSVRLAGEETQYF.

This clonotype was recorded a few times. This chain links TRBV5-6 with TRBJ2-2; the D gene could be TRBD1 or TRBD2 (6 bases each). Germline CDR1 SGHDT, CDR2 YYEEEE. The germline V and J ends were trimmed by 1 base and 4 bases, with 11 bases remaining between them. The CDR3 has 15 residues. In DNA, the CDR3 is TGTGCCAGCAGCTTGTTAGGGGGGAGCACCGGGGAGCTGTTTTTT. This gives the protein CASSLLGGSTGELFF. Full variable domain (outside the CDR3, taken from reference TRBV5-6 and TRBJ2-2): DAGVTQSPTHLIKTRGQQVTLRCSPKSGHDTVSWYQQALGQGPQFIFQYYEEEERQRGNFPDRFSGHQFPNYSSELNVNALLLGDSALYLCASSLLGGSTGELFFGEGSRLTVL.

This clonotype was recorded many times. The rearrangement uses TRBV6-1 and TRBJ1-2, with 7 bases identical to TRBD1. Looked up from germline, CDR1 is MNHNS and CDR2 is SASEGT. V lost 4 bases to trimming and J lost 7 bases; unmatched junction nucleotides: 9. This CDR3 comprises 14 residues. This CDR3 reads CASSVLGQWSGYTF. CDR3 in DNA: TGTGCCAGCAGTGTTTTGGGACAGTGGTCTGGCTACACCTTC.

This clonotype has just a few counts. The rearrangement uses TRBV29-1 and TRBJ2-1; D gene uncertain. The CDR3 has 15 amino acids. V shed 3 bases and J shed 0 bases, with 12 bases lying between them. Germline assignment: CDR1 SQVTM and CDR2 ANQGSEA. CDR3 amino acids: CSVEGLDGSYNEQFF. CDR3 in DNA: TGCAGCGTTGAGGGGTTGGACGGCTCCTACAATGAGCAGTTCTTC.

The V call is TRBV6-5, the J call TRBJ2-6; TRBD1 is a possible D gene (5 bases). Germline CDR1 and CDR2: MNHEY and SVGAGI. Deletions cut 2 bases from V and 0 bases from J, with 14 bases between. The CDR3 loop spans 18 amino acids. The CDR3 sequence: CASSYRGTTFSGANVLTF. The CDR3 DNA reads as TGTGCCAGCAGTTACAGGGGCACTACTTTCTCTGGGGCCAACGTCCTGACTTTC.

The chain recombines TRBV6-1 with TRBJ2-3, with a possible D match to TRBD2 (7 bases). The CDR3 runs to 15 residues. CDR1 and CDR2 from the germline V gene are MNHNS and SASEGT. V was trimmed by 4 bases and J by 6 bases, leaving 17 bases between them. CDR3 DNA: TGTGCCAGCAGTGGTCTGGCGGGGGACACGGATACGCAGTATTTT. It specifies CASSGLAGDTDTQYF.

This clonotype was picked up many times. Mismatch with germline at one junction end may stem from a read error. J is TRBJ2-3 and V is TRBV5-1; tentatively, D is TRBD2 (5 bases). The CDR3 spans 14 residues. Germline loops: CDR1 SGHRS, CDR2 YFSETQ. This CDR3 reads CASSLARGTDTQYF. CDR3 coding DNA: TGTGCCAGCAGCTTAGCGCGTGGGACAGATACGCAGTATTTT.

The rearrangement joins TRBV10-3 to TRBJ1-4; 8 bases are shared with TRBD1. This CDR3 has 15 residues. V trimming: 4 bases; J trimming: 7 bases; junction bases outside the gene matches: 8. Germline V gene sequence: CDR1 ENHRY, CDR2 SYGVKD. The chain's CDR3 is CAISGSQGASEKLFF. As DNA, the CDR3 is TGTGCCATCAGTGGGTCGCAGGGGGCAAGTGAAAAACTGTTTTTT.

This clonotype was counted ten times or more. V and J are TRBV7-9 and TRBJ2-5; D remains ambiguous. CDR1 SEHNR and CDR2 FQNEAQ come from the germline V gene (reference sequence). This CDR3 has 15 amino acids. V lost 5 bases and J 1 base, leaving 14 bases between the germline ends. In nucleotides, the CDR3 is TGTGCCAGCAGCAACTCTTGGGTTTTCCAAGAGACCCAGTACTTC. Its protein is CASSNSWVFQETQYF.

This clonotype came up many times. The chain links TRBV12-3 or TRBV12-4 to TRBJ1-5, with a possible D match to TRBD1 (6 bases). The CDR3 is made up of 16 amino acids. Trimming cost V 5 bases and J 0 bases, with 14 bases left between them. Here the CDR3 reads CASSEGQLGSNQPQHF. CDR3 DNA: TGTGCCAGCAGTGAAGGACAGTTGGGTAGCAATCAGCCCCAGCATTTT.

CDR3: CASSLPGLAGEAQYF. The CDR3 nucleotides are TGTGCCAGCAGTCTCCCGGGACTAGCGGGAGAAGCGCAGTATTTT. The chain combines TRBV12-3 or TRBV12-4 with TRBJ2-3; 14 bases fit TRBD2. The V segment lost 5 bases and the J segment 10 bases; nucleotides outside the gene matches: 8. CDR3 length equals 15 residues.

The chain is built from TRBV5-1 and TRBJ2-2; 11 bases map to TRBD2. The germline V gene has CDR1 SGHRS and CDR2 YFSETQ. The CDR3 spans 14 residues. V shed 4 bases and J 6 bases; nucleotides not matched to a gene: 2. The CDR3 DNA follows: TGCGCCAGCAGCAAACTAGCGGGAGCCGGGGAGCTGTTTTTT. Its translation: CASSKLAGAGELFF.

This clonotype occurred many times. The genes are TRBV11-2 and TRBJ1-4; possible D gene TRBD1, 5 bases. Germline CDR1 is SGHAT and CDR2 is FQNNGV. The CDR3 extends over 13 amino acids. Trimming shortened V by 6 bases and J by 6 bases, and 11 bases separated the two germline ends. The CDR3 region is CASRPDSYEKLFF. The CDR3, as DNA: TGTGCCAGCAGGCCCGACAGTTATGAAAAACTGTTTTTT.

Turning to this clonotype: Given a much more abundant clone one base away, this may be a read error. V gene TRBV5-1 combines with J gene TRBJ2-2; D assignment may be TRBD1 or TRBD2 (7 bases each). CDR3 length: 17 residues. Germline assignment: CDR1 SGHRS and CDR2 YFSETQ. The CDR3 protein is CASSWTGSSGNTGELSF. CDR3 coding DNA: TGCGCCAGCAGCTGGACAGGCTCAAGCGGGAACACCGGGGAGCTGTCTTTT.

The V and J genes are TRBV29-1 and TRBJ1-1; D is unresolved. The V gene lost 6 bases and the J gene lost 4 bases, with 6 bases spanning the gap. The CDR3 is made up of 10 amino acids. Germline loops: CDR1 SQVTM, CDR2 ANQGSEA. CDR3 loop: CSVVFTEAFF. CDR3 nucleotides: TGCAGCGTGGTCTTCACTGAAGCTTTCTTT.